One and the same sample provided the 17 T cell receptor beta chains below, sequenced in a study of T cell responses to AZD1222 COVID-19 vaccine. Assay: immunoSEQ multiplex PCR; the TCRdb copy retains only in-frame clones and omits some. In the table there are roughly 120,000 clones, 75% to 95% of which are singletons. The sequencing here drew on peripheral blood, taken 28 days after the second dose of the MenACWY control vaccine. These receptors came from an adult who received the MenACWY meningococcal vaccine as a control.

The chain is built from TRBV14 and TRBJ1-5; no clear D. The CDR3 loop spans 13 amino acids. Germline CDR1 SGHDN, CDR2 FVKESK. The V gene lost 8 bases and the J gene lost 2 bases, with 10 bases spanning the gap. CDR3 coding DNA: TGTGCCAGCTTCGTTGGTGGCAATCAGCCCCAGCATTTT. The encoded protein is CASFVGGNQPQHF.

The J gene is TRBJ1-2, the V gene TRBV5-4; D remains unclear. Germline lookup yields CDR1 SGHNT and CDR2 YYREEE (reference sequence). Trimming stripped 1 base from V and 8 bases from J, with 21 bases between. The CDR3 sequence is 16 residues long. The CDR3 region has the DNA TGTGCCAGCAGCTTGTCCCCCCCTTTCCCCAATGTCGGCTACACCTTC. Protein sequence: CASSLSPPFPNVGYTF.

This rearrangement joins TRBV6-2 or TRBV6-3 to TRBJ2-1, with 13 bases that match TRBD2. The CDR3 covers 15 residues. Germline V CDR1 and CDR2: MNHEY, SVGEGT. V was pared by 8 bases and J by 6 bases, with 7 bases of the junction left unmatched. CDR3 region: CASGPRLAGGNEQFF. The CDR3 DNA reads as TGTGCCAGCGGCCCGAGACTAGCGGGAGGCAATGAGCAGTTCTTC.

This chain uses TRBV7-3 with TRBJ2-7; a possible D gene is TRBD2 (7 bases). Germline-derived CDR1 and CDR2 are SGHTA and FQGTGA. Trimming stripped 0 bases from V and 7 bases from J, with 13 bases between. This CDR3 spans 14 amino acids. CDR3: CASSLTGRGGEQYF. The CDR3 DNA reads TGTGCCAGCAGCTTAACGGGCAGGGGAGGGGAGCAGTACTTC.

The chain employs TRBV10-2 and TRBJ2-5; D remains ambiguous. Trimming took off 8 bases at V and 2 bases at J, with 9 bases between the two ends. Germline V lookup: CDR1 WSHSY, CDR2 SAAADI. The CDR3 has 12 residues. CDR3 in DNA: TGCGCCAGCGGCCACAATCAAGAGACCCAGTACTTC. It codes for CASGHNQETQYF.

The V and J genes are TRBV11-3 and TRBJ2-7; 15 nucleotides match TRBD2. The CDR3 is 18 amino acids. The germline V gene encodes CDR1 SGHNT and CDR2 YENEEA. Trimming cost V 5 bases and J 4 bases; bases outside gene matches: 12. The CDR3 DNA sequence: TGTGCCAGCAGCCGAAGGGCGGGACTAGCGGGGGGTGTATACGAGCAGTACGTC. It translates to CASSRRAGLAGGVYEQYV.

This sequence joins TRBV12-3 or TRBV12-4 and TRBJ2-3; 7 bases map to TRBD1. V lost 6 bases to trimming and J lost 3 bases; unmatched junction nucleotides: 3. The CDR3 has 13 residues. The CDR3 nucleotides read TGTGCCAGCAGGGACAGGCTTACAGATACGCAGTATTTT. It is translated as CASRDRLTDTQYF.

The chain carries TRBV5-1 and TRBJ2-1; 11 positions agree with TRBD2. Germline assignment: CDR1 SGHRS and CDR2 YFSETQ. V lost 4 bases to trimming and J lost 9 bases; unmatched junction nucleotides: 9. CDR3 size: 15 residues. CDR3 DNA sequence: TGCGCCAGCAGCGTAGCTAGCGGGGGGCCCGGTGAGCAGTTCTTC. Its translation: CASSVASGGPGEQFF. The variable domain in full, completed from reference TRBV5-1 and TRBJ2-1, reads KAGVTQTPRYLIKTRGQQVTLSCSPISGHRSVSWYQQTPGQGLQFLFEYFSETQRNKGNFPGRFSGRQFSNSRSEMNVSTLELGDSALYLCASSVASGGPGEQFFGPGTRLTVL.

The chain joins TRBV9 to TRBJ1-3; D unclear. Germline V gives CDR1 SGDLS, CDR2 YYNGEE. CDR3 length equals 15 residues. V was cut by 4 bases and J by 0 bases, with 11 bases left in between. Here the CDR3 DNA reads TGTGCCAGCAGCCGCCGACGGAACTCTGGAAACACCATATATTTT. Residues: CASSRRRNSGNTIYF. Drawing the rest from reference TRBV9 and TRBJ1-3, the complete variable domain is DSGVTQTPKHLITATGQRVTLRCSPRSGDLSVYWYQQSLDQGLQFLIQYYNGEERAKGNILERFSAQQFPDLHSELNLSSLELGDSALYFCASSRRRNSGNTIYFGEGSWLTVV.

This rearrangement joins TRBV11-2 to TRBJ1-2; D ambiguous. This CDR3 has 15 residues. Per the germline V gene, CDR1 is SGHAT and CDR2 is FQNNGV. Between the trimmed V and J ends, which lost 0 bases and 4 bases, there was a span of 12 bases. In DNA form, the CDR3 reads TGTGCCAGCAGCTTAGATGGACCGAAGGCCTATGGCTACACCTTC. Translation: CASSLDGPKAYGYTF.

The genes are TRBV18 and TRBJ2-3, with 9 bases that match TRBD2. CDR1 KGHSH and CDR2 LQKENI come from the germline V gene. J lost 1 base, V lost 0 bases, and 5 bases had no gene match. The CDR3 consists of 17 residues. CDR3 bases: TGTGCCAGCTCACCACCCTACCCTAGCGGGGGCACAGATACGCAGTATTTT. Translating gives CASSPPYPSGGTDTQYF.

V and J are TRBV6-5 and TRBJ2-1, with 7 bases fitting TRBD2. This CDR3 spans 15 amino acids. J was trimmed by 9 bases and V by 5 bases; bases with no gene match: 13. CDR1 and CDR2 from the germline V gene are MNHEY and SVGAGI. The CDR3 protein is CASSTPGTTDVEQFF. CDR3 DNA: TGTGCCAGCAGTACACCCGGGACTACCGACGTTGAGCAGTTCTTC.

The chain is built from TRBV24-1 and TRBJ2-3, with 11 bases identical to TRBD1. The CDR3 has 12 residues. The junction had 3 bases not matched to a gene; V was cut back by 4 bases and J by 13 bases. Looked up from germline, CDR1 is KGHDR and CDR2 is SFDVKD. DNA of the CDR3: TGTGCCACCAGTGAGGGGGACAGGGGGGAGTATTTT. Protein: CATSEGDRGEYF.

This clone was detected only once. This chain connects TRBV19 to TRBJ2-7; 9 positions match TRBD2. This CDR3 has 15 residues. Germline V lookup: CDR1 LNHDA, CDR2 SQIVND (reference sequence). V lost 3 bases to trimming and J lost 7 bases; unmatched junction nucleotides: 10. As DNA, the CDR3 is TGTGCCAGTAGTATCGGGCGGGAGGGCCCAGGGGAGCAGTACTTC. Residues: CASSIGREGPGEQYF.

The CDR3 DNA reads TGTGCCAGCAGCTATGACAGGGGGATGTTAAGGTACAATGAGCAGTTCTTC. This translates into CASSYDRGMLRYNEQFF. The chain uses TRBV28 and TRBJ2-1; 9 bases are a match to TRBD1. After removal of 6 bases from V and 4 bases from J, the junction contained 13 bases not matched to a gene. Germline V gene sequence: CDR1 MDHEN, CDR2 SYDVKM. The CDR3 covers 17 residues.

This CDR3 reads CASRPSGPISTDTQYF. CDR3 coding DNA: TGTGCCAGCAGACCTTCGGGACCAATCAGCACAGATACGCAGTATTTT. This chain uses TRBV2 with TRBJ2-3; either TRBD1 or TRBD2 may supply D (5 bases each). Per germline, CDR1 SNHLY and CDR2 FYNNEI. The CDR3 is 16 residues long. V dropped 6 bases and J dropped 0 bases, with 16 bases sitting between them. Looking up the rest from reference TRBV2 and TRBJ2-3 gives the full variable domain: EPEVTQTPSHQVTQMGQEVILRCVPISNHLYFYWYRQILGQKVEFLVSFYNNEISEKSEIFDDQFSVERPDGSNFTLKIRSTKLEDSAMYFCASRPSGPISTDTQYFGPGTRLTVL.

The chain joins TRBV19 to TRBJ2-2, with D uncertain. Germline assignment: CDR1 LNHDA and CDR2 SQIVND (reference sequence). V was shortened by 3 bases and J by 5 bases, with 7 bases between the two germline ends. CDR3 size: 13 residues. The CDR3 reads CASSILRTGELFF. The DNA of the CDR3 is TGTGCCAGTAGTATTCTGAGAACCGGGGAGCTGTTTTTT.